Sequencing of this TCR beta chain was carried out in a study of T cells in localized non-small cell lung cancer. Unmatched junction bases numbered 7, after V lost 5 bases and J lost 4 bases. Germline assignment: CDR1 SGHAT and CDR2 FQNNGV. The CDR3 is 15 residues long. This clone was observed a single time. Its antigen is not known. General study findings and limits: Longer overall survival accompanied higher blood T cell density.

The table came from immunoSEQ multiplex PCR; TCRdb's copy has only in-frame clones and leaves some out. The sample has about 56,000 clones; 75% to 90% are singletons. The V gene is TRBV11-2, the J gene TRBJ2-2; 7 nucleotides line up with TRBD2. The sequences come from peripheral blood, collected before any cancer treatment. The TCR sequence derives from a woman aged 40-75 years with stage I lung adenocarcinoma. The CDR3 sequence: CASSQGLVGTGELFF. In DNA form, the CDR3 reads TGTGCCAGCAGCCAAGGACTAGTTGGCACCGGGGAGCTGTTTTTT.